The subject of this entry is one TCR beta chain. Its antigen is still unknown. This record comes from a study of monozygotic twins with inflammatory bowel disease. Study-wide results and limits: Immunosuppressive treatments were not uniform, and this may have added variability to patient repertoires.

Using the 5' RACE reads, TCRdb records one entry per CDR3 protein without DNA. The sample totals about 380,000 distinct CDR3 sequences; its top ten clones hold just over 2.5%. One blood sample of about 2.5 ml was taken from each donor. Whole blood supplied total RNA, and T cells were not sorted. Sequenced: blood. This TCR was sampled from a human donor with ulcerative colitis or Crohn's disease, or a healthy co-twin of an affected twin (not recorded which).

The CDR3: CSAREVGYQPQHF. The genes are TRBV20-1 and TRBJ1-5. This CDR3 has 13 amino acids. Per the germline V gene, CDR1 is DFQATT and CDR2 is SNEGSKA (reference sequence).